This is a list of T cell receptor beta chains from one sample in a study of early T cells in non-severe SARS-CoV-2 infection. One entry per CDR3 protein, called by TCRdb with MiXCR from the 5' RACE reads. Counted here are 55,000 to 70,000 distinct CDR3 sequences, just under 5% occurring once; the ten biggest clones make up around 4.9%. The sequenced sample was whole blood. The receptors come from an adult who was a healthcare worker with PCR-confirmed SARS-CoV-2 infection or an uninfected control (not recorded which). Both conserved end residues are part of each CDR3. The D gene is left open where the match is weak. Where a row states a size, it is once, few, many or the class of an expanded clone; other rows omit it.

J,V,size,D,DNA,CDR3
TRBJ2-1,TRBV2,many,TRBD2,TGTGCCAGCAAGCGGGGAAATGAGCAGTTCTTC,CASKRGNEQFF
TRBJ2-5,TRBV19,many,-,TGTGCCAGTAGTATAGGAGTCCTGGAGACCCAGTACTTC,CASSIGVLETQYF
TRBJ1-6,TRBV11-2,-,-,TGTGCCAGCAGCCGCCACCAGGGATCCCATAATTCACCCCTCCACTTT,CASSRHQGSHNSPLHF
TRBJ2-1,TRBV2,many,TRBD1,TGTGCCAGCAGTGGTACAGGGGGGAACAATGAGCAGTTCTTC,CASSGTGGNNEQFF
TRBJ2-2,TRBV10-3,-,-,TGTGCCATCTCCCAAGGGGCAGGGTCACGCAGCGGGGAGCTGTTTTTT,CAISQGAGSRSGELFF
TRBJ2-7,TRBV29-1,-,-,TGCAGCGTCCGGGGTTTGGGGAGCTACGAGCAGTACTTC,CSVRGLGSYEQYF
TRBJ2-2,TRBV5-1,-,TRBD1,TGCGCCAGCAGTCTGGACAGGCCGAACACCGGGGAGCCGTTTTTT,CASSLDRPNTGEPFF
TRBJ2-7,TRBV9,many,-,TGTGCCAGCAGCGTACGGGCAGGGGAAATGTACGAGCAGTACTTC,CASSVRAGEMYEQYF
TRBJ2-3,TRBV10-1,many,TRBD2,TGCGCCAGCACCCGAACCAGACTAGCGGGGGGGGATACGCAGTATTTT,CASTRTRLAGGDTQYF
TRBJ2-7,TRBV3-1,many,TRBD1,TGTGCCAGCAGCCAATACCGGGACAGGGGGGACGAGCAGTACTTC,CASSQYRDRGDEQYF
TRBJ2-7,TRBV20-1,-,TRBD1,TGCAGTGGGCGCACCGGGACAGTTGGAAGTGTGCAGTACTTC,CSGRTGTVGSVQYF
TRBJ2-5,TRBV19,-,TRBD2,TGTGCCAGTAGTACTCCGGGACTAGCGGGAGGCGGGGAGACCCAGTACTTC,CASSTPGLAGGGETQYF
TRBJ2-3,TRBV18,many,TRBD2,TGTGCCAGCTCACCAACTAGCGGGAGAGGAGATACGCAGTATTTT,CASSPTSGRGDTQYF
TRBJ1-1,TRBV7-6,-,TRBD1,TGTGCCAGCAGCTTCCGGGACAGGGCGAACACTGAAGCTTTCTTT,CASSFRDRANTEAFF
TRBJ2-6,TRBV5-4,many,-,TGTGCCAGCAGCCGAGAGGGGGTATACTCTGGGGCCAACGTCCTGACTTTC,CASSREGVYSGANVLTF
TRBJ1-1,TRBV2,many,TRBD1,TGTGCCAGCAGTGAGCAGGGGGCAGGGAACACTGAAGCTTTCTTT,CASSEQGAGNTEAFF
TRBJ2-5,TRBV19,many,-,TGTGCCAGTAGTCTGCCGGGACCTGAGCCCCAGTACTTC,CASSLPGPEPQYF
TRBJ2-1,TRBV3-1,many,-,TGTGCCAGCAGCCAAGATTTCGCAGGGGGGCAGGTGGCCTACAATGAGCAGTTCTTC,CASSQDFAGGQVAYNEQFF
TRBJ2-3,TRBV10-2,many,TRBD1,TGCGCCAGCAGGCCTGGACAGGGTGGCACAGATACGCAGTATTTT,CASRPGQGGTDTQYF
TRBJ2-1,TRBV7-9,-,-,TGTGCCAGCAGCTTAGTGTCGAGCCCTCGCAATGAGCAGTTCTTC,CASSLVSSPRNEQFF
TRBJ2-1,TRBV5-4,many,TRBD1,TGTGCCAGCAGCTGCTTAATGGGACAGGGGGATCTTCGTGCCTACAATGAGCAGTTCTTC,CASSCLMGQGDLRAYNEQFF
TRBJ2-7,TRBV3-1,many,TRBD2,TGTGCCAGCAGCCAAGGGCTAGCGGGAGGAAGGCAGTACTTC,CASSQGLAGGRQYF
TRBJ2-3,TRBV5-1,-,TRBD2,TGCGCCAGCAGTCAGCGGGGCGCGGTGACAGATACGCAGTATTTT,CASSQRGAVTDTQYF
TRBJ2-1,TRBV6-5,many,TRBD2,TGTGCCAGCACTCACGGGAGGGGGGCCTACAATGAGCAGTTCTTC,CASTHGRGAYNEQFF
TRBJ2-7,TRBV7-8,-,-,TGTGCCAGCAGCTTAGAGCCCGGTCTAGGTTTCTACGAGCAGTACTTC,CASSLEPGLGFYEQYF
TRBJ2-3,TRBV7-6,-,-,TGTGCCAGCAGCTTAGTCTGGGGGGATACGCAGTATTTT,CASSLVWGDTQYF
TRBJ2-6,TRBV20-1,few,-,TGCAGTGCTAACCCGACAGGTCCCTCTGGGGCCAACGTCCTGACTTTC,CSANPTGPSGANVLTF
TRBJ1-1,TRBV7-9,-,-,TGTGCCAGCAGCCCCGGGCACCGCTCTGAAGCTTTCTTT,CASSPGHRSEAFF
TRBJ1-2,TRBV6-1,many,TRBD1,TGTGCCAGCAGTGAGACAGGGTATACCTATGGCTACACCTTC,CASSETGYTYGYTF
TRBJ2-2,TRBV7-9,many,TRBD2,TGTGCCAGCAGCCGGACTAGCGGGAACACCGGGGAGCTGTTTTTT,CASSRTSGNTGELFF
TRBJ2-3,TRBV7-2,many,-,TGTGCCAGCAGCTTGAGGGGATCCTCCACAGATACGCAGTATTTT,CASSLRGSSTDTQYF
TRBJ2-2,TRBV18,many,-,TGTGCCAGCCCAAACGGACCAAACACCGGGGAGCTGTTTTTT,CASPNGPNTGELFF
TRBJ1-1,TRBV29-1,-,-,TGCAGCGTTGATGATCCCGCGAGGCCCTCCACTGAAGCTTTCTTT,CSVDDPARPSTEAFF
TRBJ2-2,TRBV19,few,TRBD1,TGTGCCAGCAAAACCGGGACAGGGGATACCGGGGAGCTGTTTTTT,CASKTGTGDTGELFF
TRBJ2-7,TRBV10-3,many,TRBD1,TGTGCTAGCACTCCAGAGGGGACAGGGGGCTGGCAGTACTTC,CASTPEGTGGWQYF